Listed below are T cell receptor beta chains from one sample, sequenced in a study of post-analysis software for immune sequencing data. TCRdb analysed the PCR reads with MiXCR anew, one entry per CDR3 protein. The sample records approximately 630,000 distinct CDR3 sequences, approximately 59% being singletons. The sample consisted of blood. The receptors originated from a girl aged 2 to 9 with multiple sclerosis. Both conserved end residues are part of each CDR3. The order of the fields is D gene, clone size, J gene, V gene, CDR3 DNA, CDR3 protein. A D gene is named only where the DNA matches it firmly. Some rows have no size entry. The others give once, few or many, or a class for an expanded clone.

NA	NA	TRBJ1-5	TRBV28	TGTGCCAGCAGTCTCCCCTCCTTCGTCGATCAGCCCCAGCATTTT	CASSLPSFVDQPQHF
NA	NA	TRBJ1-5	TRBV10-3	TGTGCCATCAGTGAGTCGGGCCTGGGGAATCAGCCCCAGCATTTT	CAISESGLGNQPQHF
TRBD1	NA	TRBJ1-5	TRBV12-3/TRBV12-4	TGTGCCAGCAGTTCCGGGACAGGGCGATATAGCAATCAGCCCCAGCATTTT	CASSSGTGRYSNQPQHF
NA	NA	TRBJ1-5	TRBV19	TGTGCCTCTAAGTGGGGGGCGCAGCCCCAGCATTTT	CASKWGAQPQHF
NA	NA	TRBJ2-3	TRBV5-1	TGCGCCAGCAGCTGGGAATTCCGGACAGTCCTTAATACGCAGTATTTT	CASSWEFRTVLNTQYF
NA	NA	TRBJ2-7	TRBV19	TGTGCCAGCCGCCTGGGGAGCTCCCACGAGCAGTACTTC	CASRLGSSHEQYF
NA	few	TRBJ1-2	TRBV20-1	TGCAGTGTTGGCAGAGCCTATGGCTACACCTTC	CSVGRAYGYTF
TRBD2	NA	TRBJ2-7	TRBV10-3	TGTGCCATCACTGGCGTAGCGGGAGCCTACGAGCAGTACTTC	CAITGVAGAYEQYF
TRBD1	NA	TRBJ1-2	TRBV5-1	TGCGCCAGCAGGCTCCCGGGACAGGGGGCAGGCTATGGCTACACCTTC	CASRLPGQGAGYGYTF
TRBD2	NA	TRBJ2-3	TRBV20-1	TGCAGTGCGTCCTCTAGCGGGAGCACAGATACGCAGTATTTT	CSASSSGSTDTQYF
NA	NA	TRBJ2-7	TRBV28	TGTGCCAGCAGTTTGACATCAAATGAGCAGTACTTC	CASSLTSNEQYF
TRBD2	NA	TRBJ2-5	TRBV25-1	TGTGCCAGCAGTGAATCGGGGGGTAGCGGGATACAAGAGACCCAGTACTTC	CASSESGGSGIQETQYF
NA	NA	TRBJ1-4	TRBV5-1	TGCGCCAGCAGCTTTCAGGGAAGGGGTGAAAAACTGTTTTTT	CASSFQGRGEKLFF
NA	NA	TRBJ1-6	TRBV7-2	TGTGCCAGCAGCTTGAGGCCGGGGGATTCACCCCTCCACTTT	CASSLRPGDSPLHF
NA	NA	TRBJ2-1	TRBV6-6	TGTGCCAGCAGTTCCCTCCTAGGGGGGACCTACAATGAGCAGTTCTTC	CASSSLLGGTYNEQFF